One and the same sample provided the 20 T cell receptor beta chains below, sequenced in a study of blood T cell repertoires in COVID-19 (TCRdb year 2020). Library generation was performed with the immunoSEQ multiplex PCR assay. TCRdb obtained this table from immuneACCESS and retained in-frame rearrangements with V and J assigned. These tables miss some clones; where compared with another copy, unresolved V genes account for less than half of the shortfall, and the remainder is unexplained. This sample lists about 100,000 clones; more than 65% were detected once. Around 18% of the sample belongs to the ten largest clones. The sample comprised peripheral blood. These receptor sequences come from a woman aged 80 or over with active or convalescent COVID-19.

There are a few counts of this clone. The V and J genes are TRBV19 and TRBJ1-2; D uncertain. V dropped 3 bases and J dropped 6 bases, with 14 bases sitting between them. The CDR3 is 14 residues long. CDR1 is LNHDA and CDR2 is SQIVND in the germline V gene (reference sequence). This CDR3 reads CASSIRQALDGYTF. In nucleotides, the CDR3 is TGTGCCAGTAGTATCAGGCAGGCCCTGGATGGCTACACCTTC.

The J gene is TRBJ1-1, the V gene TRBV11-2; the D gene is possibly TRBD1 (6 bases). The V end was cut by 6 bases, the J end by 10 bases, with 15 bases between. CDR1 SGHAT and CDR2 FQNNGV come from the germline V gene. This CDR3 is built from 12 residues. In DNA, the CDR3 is TGTGCCAGCAGTTTCAACAGGGCGAGAGCTTTCTTT. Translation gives CASSFNRARAFF.

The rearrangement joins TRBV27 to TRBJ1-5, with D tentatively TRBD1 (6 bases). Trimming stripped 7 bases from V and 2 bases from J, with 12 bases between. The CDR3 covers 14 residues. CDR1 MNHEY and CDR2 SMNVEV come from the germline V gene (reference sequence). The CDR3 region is CASTMTGGNQPQHF. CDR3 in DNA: TGTGCCAGCACCATGACAGGCGGCAATCAGCCCCAGCATTTT.

The CDR3 DNA is TGTGCCAGCAGCCTCCAGATTTCCGATTCACCCCTCCACTTT. It specifies CASSLQISDSPLHF. The rearrangement uses TRBV6-5 and TRBJ1-6; D is ambiguous. The V end lost 6 bases, the J end lost 8 bases, and 14 bases lay between the germline ends. CDR3 length: 14 residues. CDR1 and CDR2 (germline): MNHEY, SVGAGI.

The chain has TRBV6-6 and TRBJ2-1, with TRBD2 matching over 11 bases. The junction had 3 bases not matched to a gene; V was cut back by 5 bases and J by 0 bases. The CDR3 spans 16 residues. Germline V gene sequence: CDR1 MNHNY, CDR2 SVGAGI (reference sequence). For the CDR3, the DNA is TGTGCCAGCAGTCCCACTAGCGGGAGCTCCTACAATGAGCAGTTCTTC. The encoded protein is CASSPTSGSSYNEQFF.

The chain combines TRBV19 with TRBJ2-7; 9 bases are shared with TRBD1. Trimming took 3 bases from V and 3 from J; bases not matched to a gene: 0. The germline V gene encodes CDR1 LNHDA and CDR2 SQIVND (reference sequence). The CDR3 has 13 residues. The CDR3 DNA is TGTGCCAGTAGTATGGGACAGGGCTACGAGCAGTACTTC. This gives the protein CASSMGQGYEQYF.

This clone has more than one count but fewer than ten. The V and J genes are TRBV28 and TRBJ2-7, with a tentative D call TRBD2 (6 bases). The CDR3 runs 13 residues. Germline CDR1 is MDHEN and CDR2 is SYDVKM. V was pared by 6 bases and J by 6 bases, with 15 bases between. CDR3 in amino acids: CASSRSRAGEQYF. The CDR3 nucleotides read TGTGCCAGCAGCCGCTCAAGAGCGGGCGAGCAGTACTTC.

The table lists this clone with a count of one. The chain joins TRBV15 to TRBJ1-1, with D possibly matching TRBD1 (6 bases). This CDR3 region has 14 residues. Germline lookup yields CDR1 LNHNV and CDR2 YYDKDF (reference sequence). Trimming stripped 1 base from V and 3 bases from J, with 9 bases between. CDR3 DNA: TGTGCCACCAGCAGAGGTCGGACAGACACTGAAGCTTTCTTT. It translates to CATSRGRTDTEAFF.

The CDR3 is CASSLGGQGLLSSPLHF. The CDR3 DNA reads as TGCGCCAGCAGCTTGGGCGGACAGGGACTATTAAGTTCACCCCTCCACTTT. This chain links TRBV5-1 with TRBJ1-6; 8 positions agree with TRBD1. Trimming cost V 0 bases and J 9 bases; bases outside gene matches: 11. Germline V gene lookup returns CDR1 SGHRS and CDR2 YFSETQ. The CDR3 consists of 17 residues.

This CDR3 reads CASSPGSQQGGEQYF. The DNA for the CDR3 is TGTGCCAGCTCACCGGGATCACAACAGGGTGGAGAGCAGTACTTC. V gene TRBV18 combines with J gene TRBJ2-7; D is possibly TRBD1 (6 bases). The CDR3 totals 15 residues. Germline V gene data show CDR1 as KGHSH and CDR2 as LQKENI. The V end was cut by 3 bases, the J end by 7 bases, with 19 bases between.

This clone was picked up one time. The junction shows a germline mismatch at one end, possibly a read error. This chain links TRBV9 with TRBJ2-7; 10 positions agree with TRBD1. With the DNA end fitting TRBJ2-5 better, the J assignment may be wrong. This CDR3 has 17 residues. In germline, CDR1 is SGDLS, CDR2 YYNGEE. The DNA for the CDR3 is TGTGTCAGCAGCGTAGCCCCCTGGACAGGGGGCCAAGAGACCCAGTACTTC. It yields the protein CVSSVAPWTGGQETQYF.

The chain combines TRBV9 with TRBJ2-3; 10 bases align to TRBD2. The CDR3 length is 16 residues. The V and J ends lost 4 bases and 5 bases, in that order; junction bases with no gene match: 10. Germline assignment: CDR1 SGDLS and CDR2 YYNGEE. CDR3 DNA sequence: TGTGCCAGCAGCCCTGGGAGCGGGAGGGCCGAAGATACGCAGTATTTT. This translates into CASSPGSGRAEDTQYF.

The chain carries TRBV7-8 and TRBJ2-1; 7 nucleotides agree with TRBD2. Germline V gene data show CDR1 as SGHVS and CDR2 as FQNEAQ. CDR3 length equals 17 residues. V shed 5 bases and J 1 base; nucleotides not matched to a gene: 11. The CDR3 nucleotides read TGTGCCAGCAGCCCAATGAAACTAGCGCGATCCTACAATGAGCAGTTCTTC. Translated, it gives CASSPMKLARSYNEQFF.

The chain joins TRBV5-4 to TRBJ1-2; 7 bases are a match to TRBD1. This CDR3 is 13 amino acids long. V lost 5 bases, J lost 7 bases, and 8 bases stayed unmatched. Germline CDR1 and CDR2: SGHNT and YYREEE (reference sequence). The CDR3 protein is CASSMTGPSGYTF. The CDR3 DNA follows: TGTGCCAGCAGTATGACAGGGCCCAGTGGCTACACCTTC.

The CDR3 spells CASSLEAWAGGAFF. CDR3 sequence (DNA): TGCGCCAGCAGCTTGGAGGCTTGGGCAGGTGGAGCTTTCTTT. The genes are TRBV5-1 and TRBJ1-1; D is ambiguous. This CDR3 comprises 14 residues. The V end was cut by 0 bases, the J end by 10 bases, with 16 bases between. Germline CDR1 is SGHRS and CDR2 is YFSETQ.

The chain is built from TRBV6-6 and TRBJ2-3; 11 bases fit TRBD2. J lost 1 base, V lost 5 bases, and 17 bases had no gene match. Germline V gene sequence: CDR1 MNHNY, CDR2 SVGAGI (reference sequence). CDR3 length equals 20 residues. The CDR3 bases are TGTGCCAGCAGTCCGAGAGGGACTAGCGGACCTAGACGGGGCACAGATACGCAGTATTTT. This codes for CASSPRGTSGPRRGTDTQYF.

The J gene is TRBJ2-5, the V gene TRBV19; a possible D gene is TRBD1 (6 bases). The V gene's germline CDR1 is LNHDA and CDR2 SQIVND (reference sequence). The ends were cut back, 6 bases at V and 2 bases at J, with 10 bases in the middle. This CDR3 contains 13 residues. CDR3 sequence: CASSATGQETQYF. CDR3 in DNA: TGTGCCAGTAGCGCGACAGGTCAAGAGACCCAGTACTTC.

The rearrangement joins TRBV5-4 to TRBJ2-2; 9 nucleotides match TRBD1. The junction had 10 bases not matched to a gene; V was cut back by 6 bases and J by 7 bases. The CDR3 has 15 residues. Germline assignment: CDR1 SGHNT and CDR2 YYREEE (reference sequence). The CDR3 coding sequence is TGTGCCAGCACCACGACAGGGGGGCGGCGCGGGGAGCTGTTTTTT. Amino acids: CASTTTGGRRGELFF.

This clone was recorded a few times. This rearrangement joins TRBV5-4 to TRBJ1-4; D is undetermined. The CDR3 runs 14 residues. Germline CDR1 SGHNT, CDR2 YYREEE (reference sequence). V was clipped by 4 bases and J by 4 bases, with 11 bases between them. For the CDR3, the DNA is TGTGCCAGCAGCCTTGACGGAGTTAATGAAAAACTGTTTTTT. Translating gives CASSLDGVNEKLFF. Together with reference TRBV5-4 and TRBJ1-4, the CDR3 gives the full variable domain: ETGVTQSPTHLIKTRGQQVTLRCSSQSGHNTVSWYQQALGQGPQFIFQYYREEENGRGNFPPRFSGLQFPNYSSELNVNALELDDSALYLCASSLDGVNEKLFFGSGTQLSVL.

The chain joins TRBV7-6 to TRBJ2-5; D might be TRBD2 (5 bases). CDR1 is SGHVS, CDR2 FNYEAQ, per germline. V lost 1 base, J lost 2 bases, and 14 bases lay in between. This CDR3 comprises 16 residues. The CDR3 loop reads CASSLGFGVGQETQYF. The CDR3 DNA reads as TGTGCCAGCAGCTTAGGGTTCGGGGTTGGGCAAGAGACCCAGTACTTC.